This T cell receptor beta chain is drawn from a study of T cell repertoires and HLA-DP antigens. Across the whole study: Alloantigens: one with one groove difference and one with under 11 differences versus self. Study-wide results and caveats: Antigen presentation used HeLa cells, with total CD4+ cells responding.

Germline lookup yields CDR1 LNHNV and CDR2 YYDKDF (reference sequence). V lost 0 bases and J 4 bases, leaving 12 bases between the germline ends. This CDR3 comprises 16 residues. CD4+ T cells, purified by negative selection, averaged roughly 98% purity. The table came from immunoSEQ multiplex PCR; TCRdb's copy has only in-frame clones and leaves some out. This sample has 55,000 to 80,000 clones; over 75% occur once, and the top ten carry more than 1.5%. Note on this clone: Its antigen remains unknown. This specimen includes other DNA sequences encoding the same CDR3.

This chain connects TRBV15 to TRBJ1-4, with D uncertain. Sequencing input: CD4+ T cells from PBMCs. This clonotype originated in a man aged 55 to 70 in good health and CMV-seronegative. Here the CDR3 DNA reads TGTGCCACCAGCAGAGATCCGACCGGGATTAATGAAAAACTGTTTTTT. Encoded protein: CATSRDPTGINEKLFF.